These 21 T cell receptor beta chains originate from one sample sequenced in a study of radiation and T cells in renal cell carcinoma. Assay used: immunoSEQ multiplex PCR; TCRdb lists only in-frame clones, some missing. Of 100,000 to 150,000 clones in the sample, around 90% are singletons; the top ten hold 5.8%. The time point here: blood 2 weeks post-SBRT. Treatment noted: 15 Gy SBRT to primary tumor, nephrectomy 4 weeks later. The sequencing here drew on blood, taken from a patient whose treatment included radiotherapy and nephrectomy. These receptors all stem from a woman in her 70s with renal cell carcinoma.

This clone was found once. The genes are TRBV9 and TRBJ1-5, with D unclear. CDR3 size: 14 residues. Germline CDR1 and CDR2: SGDLS and YYNGEE. V lost 1 base and J lost 1, with 6 bases in between. In DNA, the CDR3 is TGTGCCAGCAGCGTAACCGGAAGCAATCAGCCCCAGCATTTT. Amino acids: CASSVTGSNQPQHF. Variable domain in full (rest from reference TRBV9 and TRBJ1-5): DSGVTQTPKHLITATGQRVTLRCSPRSGDLSVYWYQQSLDQGLQFLIQYYNGEERAKGNILERFSAQQFPDLHSELNLSSLELGDSALYFCASSVTGSNQPQHFGDGTRLSIL.

This chain uses TRBV7-2 with TRBJ1-5; D gene ambiguous. V lost 5 bases and J 2 bases, leaving 13 bases between the germline ends. The length of the CDR3 is 15 residues. In germline, CDR1 is SGHTA, CDR2 FQGNSA. The CDR3 region has the DNA TGTGCCAGCAGCGGGGAATTTGGGGGCAATCAGCCCCAGCATTTT. Residues: CASSGEFGGNQPQHF.

The rearrangement joins TRBV6-4 to TRBJ2-3, with D unresolved. The germline V and J ends were trimmed by 8 bases and 0 bases, with 12 bases remaining between them. Per the germline V gene, CDR1 is MRHNA and CDR2 is SNTAGT. The CDR3 is made up of 14 amino acids. CDR3 residues: CASPPPHSTDTQYF. The CDR3 bases are TGTGCCAGCCCTCCCCCGCATAGCACAGATACGCAGTATTTT.

The V and J genes are TRBV10-3 and TRBJ1-2; weak D call: TRBD1 (6 bases). CDR1 is ENHRY, CDR2 SYGVKD, per germline. CDR3 length equals 12 residues. V dropped 4 bases and J dropped 8 bases, with 11 bases sitting between them. CDR3 nucleotides: TGTGCCATCAGTGGGGACATTGCCGGCTACACCTTC. This translates into CAISGDIAGYTF.

V usage is TRBV4-2 and J usage is TRBJ1-2, with 7 nucleotides matching TRBD1. From germline, CDR1 is LGHNA and CDR2 YNFKEQ. The junction had 0 bases not matched to a gene; V was cut back by 1 base and J by 4 bases. The CDR3 runs to 13 residues. CDR3 residues: CASSQGQGYGYTF. DNA for the CDR3: TGTGCCAGCAGCCAAGGACAGGGCTATGGCTACACCTTC.

This chain uses TRBV5-1 with TRBJ1-1, with D possibly matching TRBD1 (5 bases). The germline V gene has CDR1 SGHRS and CDR2 YFSETQ. V lost 3 bases to trimming and J lost 0 bases, with 6 bases between them. The CDR3 is 13 residues long. CDR3: CASSYRLNTEAFF. CDR3 nucleotide sequence: TGCGCCAGCAGCTACAGGTTGAACACTGAAGCTTTCTTT.

The chain couples TRBV9 to TRBJ2-1, with TRBD2 matching over 15 bases. CDR3 size: 18 residues. Germline CDR1 reads SGDLS; CDR2 reads YYNGEE. V was pared by 2 bases and J by 0 bases, with 3 bases of the junction left unmatched. CDR3 loop: CASSVGLAGGSSYNEQFF. In nucleotides, the CDR3 is TGTGCCAGCAGCGTGGGACTAGCGGGGGGTAGCTCCTACAATGAGCAGTTCTTC. Supplemented by reference TRBV9 and TRBJ2-1, the full variable domain reads DSGVTQTPKHLITATGQRVTLRCSPRSGDLSVYWYQQSLDQGLQFLIQYYNGEERAKGNILERFSAQQFPDLHSELNLSSLELGDSALYFCASSVGLAGGSSYNEQFFGPGTRLTVL.

The chain links TRBV13 to TRBJ2-7; 7 bases agree with TRBD1. V trimming: 3 bases; J trimming: 0 bases; junction bases outside the gene matches: 8. CDR3 length: 16 amino acids. Germline V gene sequence: CDR1 PRHDT, CDR2 FYEKMQ (reference sequence). The CDR3 region has the DNA TGTGCCAGCAGCTTTTCCCCGGGACAGAGCTCCTACGAGCAGTACTTC. Encoded protein: CASSFSPGQSSYEQYF.

V usage is TRBV4-3 and J usage is TRBJ2-2, with D possibly being TRBD1 (5 bases). CDR1 LGHNA and CDR2 YSLEER come from the germline V gene. V was cut by 0 bases and J by 4 bases, with 12 bases left in between. The CDR3 sequence is 16 residues long. The CDR3 sequence: CASSQEGAIPTGELFF. In nucleotides, the CDR3 is TGCGCCAGCAGCCAAGAAGGGGCAATCCCCACCGGGGAGCTGTTTTTT.

This clone appeared a single time. The chain employs TRBV14 and TRBJ2-7; D unresolved. Trimming stripped 1 base from V and 1 base from J, with 11 bases between. This CDR3 is built from 15 residues. In germline, CDR1 is SGHDN, CDR2 FVKESK. The CDR3 DNA reads TGTGCCAGCAGCCAAGGCAGTCTACTTTCCTACGAGCAGTACTTC. Translation: CASSQGSLLSYEQYF.

The chain is built from TRBV5-6 and TRBJ1-1, with D perhaps matching TRBD1 (6 bases). The V end lost 4 bases, the J end lost 0 bases, and 16 bases lay between the germline ends. The CDR3 length is 16 residues. Germline loops: CDR1 SGHDT, CDR2 YYEEEE. In nucleotides, the CDR3 is TGTGCCAGCAGCACCCAGGGGCCGGTCATGAACACTGAAGCTTTCTTT. Translation gives CASSTQGPVMNTEAFF.

This clone was detected only a few times. The chain couples TRBV6-5 to TRBJ1-1, with D possibly TRBD1 on 5 matching bases. Germline CDR1 MNHEY, CDR2 SVGAGI. The CDR3 runs 14 residues. The ends were cut back, 6 bases at V and 4 bases at J, with 15 bases in the middle. The CDR3 DNA is TGTGCCAGCAGGGGCCAGGGTCTGGGCACTGAAGCTTTCTTT. Residues: CASRGQGLGTEAFF.

The table lists this clone with a count of one. Other DNA sequences within the sample encode an identical CDR3. The V call is TRBV5-1, the J call TRBJ2-3; TRBD1 might be the D (6 bases). Germline V gene lookup returns CDR1 SGHRS and CDR2 YFSETQ. The CDR3 length is 14 residues. The V and J ends lost 0 bases and 2 bases respectively, with 7 bases between them. The CDR3 DNA reads as TGCGCCAGCAGCTTGGGGACAGCCACAGATACGCAGTATTTT. Translated: CASSLGTATDTQYF.

This clone was detected once. This sequence joins TRBV15 and TRBJ2-1, with D perhaps TRBD2 (6 bases). Germline assignment: CDR1 LNHNV and CDR2 YYDKDF (reference sequence). The CDR3 has 17 residues. Trimming left V 0 bases short and J 5 bases short, with 17 bases between. DNA of the CDR3: TGTGCCACCAGCAGAGATGACGGGCTTGGAGGGGACAATGAGCAGTTCTTC. This encodes CATSRDDGLGGDNEQFF.

The chain is built from TRBV11-3 and TRBJ2-7; D remains ambiguous. The CDR3 has 12 residues. The V end lost 3 bases, the J end lost 3 bases, and 6 bases lay between the germline ends. Per the germline V gene, CDR1 is SGHNT and CDR2 is YENEEA. Written as DNA, the CDR3 is TGTGCCAGCAGCTTGGCTTTCTACGAGCAGTACTTC. Translating gives CASSLAFYEQYF.

This clone is a singleton in its sample. The chain is built from TRBV29-1 and TRBJ2-1, with D perhaps matching TRBD2 (6 bases). In germline, CDR1 is SQVTM, CDR2 ANQGSEA. The length of the CDR3 is 13 residues. The V end was cut by 3 bases, the J end by 8 bases, with 14 bases between. The CDR3 DNA is TGCAGCGTTGAGGGTAGCGGCCGCCATGAGCAGTTCTTC. Translation: CSVEGSGRHEQFF.

The chain has TRBV19 and TRBJ1-6; no definite D call. The CDR3 covers 16 residues. CDR1 is LNHDA and CDR2 is SQIVND in the germline V gene (reference sequence). V was shortened by 3 bases and J by 6 bases, with 15 bases between the two germline ends. The CDR3 DNA reads as TGTGCCAGTAGTATTGGACGACGCCAAGCTAATTCACCCCTCCACTTT. Translating it yields CASSIGRRQANSPLHF. The whole variable domain, filled in from reference TRBV19 and TRBJ1-6, reads DGGITQSPKYLFRKEGQNVTLSCEQNLNHDAMYWYRQDPGQGLRLIYYSQIVNDFQKGDIAEGYSVSREKKESFPLTVTSAQKNPTAFYLCASSIGRRQANSPLHFGNGTRLTVT.

The V gene is TRBV6-1, the J gene TRBJ2-7, with D possibly matching TRBD1 (5 bases). Per the germline V gene, CDR1 is MNHNS and CDR2 is SASEGT. CDR3 size: 15 residues. V lost 1 base to trimming and J lost 6 bases, with 16 bases between them. CDR3 DNA: TGTGCCAGCAGTGAAGGCCCTCTAGGGGTTAGCGAGCAGTACTTC. The encoded protein is CASSEGPLGVSEQYF.

The genes are TRBV7-6 and TRBJ2-5; 9 bases map to TRBD2. The V gene end was trimmed by 1 base and the J gene end by 3 bases; junction bases not matched to a gene: 3. CDR1 and CDR2 from the germline V gene are SGHVS and FNYEAQ. This CDR3 is built from 15 residues. The CDR3 loop reads CASSLGGGVEETQYF. In DNA form, the CDR3 reads TGTGCCAGCAGCTTAGGCGGGGGGGTGGAAGAGACCCAGTACTTC.

The gene calls are TRBV27 and TRBJ2-2, with D maybe TRBD1 (7 bases). Deletions cut 4 bases from V and 4 bases from J, with 16 bases between. Germline V lookup: CDR1 MNHEY, CDR2 SMNVEV (reference sequence). This CDR3 comprises 16 residues. CDR3 coding DNA: TGTGCCAGCAGTTGGAGGGGGCTGGTTGGCACCGGGGAGCTGTTTTTT. Translation gives CASSWRGLVGTGELFF.

The chain links TRBV9 to TRBJ2-2, with TRBD1 as a possible D gene (6 bases). The CDR3 length is 19 residues. Germline V lookup: CDR1 SGDLS, CDR2 YYNGEE. With 0 bases removed from V and 0 bases from J, the gap between germline ends came to 18 bases. The DNA for the CDR3 is TGTGCCAGCAGCGTAGCTCCCTCCGGGACACCTCCGAACACCGGGGAGCTGTTTTTT. Encoded protein: CASSVAPSGTPPNTGELFF.